The present TCR beta chain was sequenced within a study of cytomegalovirus exposure and HLA in healthy donors. Notes on the study in general: Roughly even sequencing depth across donors was the assumption behind the presence/absence analyses.

Of note for this clone: Its antigen is unidentified.

V was shortened by 6 bases and J by 2 bases, with 13 bases between the two germline ends. The CDR3 is made up of 14 amino acids. Germline CDR1 MNHEY, CDR2 SVGAGI. PCR employed 60 Vbeta and 13 Jbeta primers. Using immunoSEQ multiplex PCR, the repertoire was profiled, and TCRdb retains in-frame clones only, with some absent. The table has about 220,000 clones, over 65% seen once. Donors sampled were nominally healthy, though unrecorded immune exposures were likely. The clonotype was recovered from a young man in good health and CMV-seronegative. The rearrangement joins TRBV6-5 to TRBJ1-2; possible D gene TRBD1, 6 bases. Sample: PBMCs. CDR3 sequence (DNA): TGTGCCAGCAGGTTGGACAGCCGAAACTATGGCTACACCTTC. It specifies CASRLDSRNYGYTF.